Listed below are T cell receptor beta chains from one sample, sequenced in a study of neurological immune-mediated disorders. TCRdb re-called the 5' RACE reads through MiXCR, storing one row per CDR3 protein. The table has about 90,000 distinct CDR3 sequences, 13% seen once. Sequenced input: PBMCs. The receptors were gathered from a female donor with HTLV-1-associated myelopathy (HAM/TSP). Each CDR3 is given with its conserved first and last residue. Fields, in order: J gene, V gene, D gene, clone size, CDR3 protein, CDR3 DNA. A D gene is named only where the DNA matches it firmly. Size is stated for part of the rows, as once, few or many counts, or as a class when the clone is expanded.

TRBJ2-1,TRBV4-3,TRBD2,medium-sized,CASSQSPSGTYNEQFF,TGCGCCAGCAGCCAATCGCCTAGCGGGACCTACAATGAGCAGTTCTTC
TRBJ2-5,TRBV7-9,NA,NA,CASSLGFYREETQYF,TGTGCCAGCAGTTTAGGGTTTTACAGGGAAGAGACCCAGTACTTC
TRBJ1-1,TRBV5-1,NA,many,CASSLSENTEAFF,TGCGCCAGCAGCTTGTCAGAGAACACTGAAGCTTTCTTT
TRBJ1-2,TRBV6-5,NA,few,CAARRGGNYGYTF,TGTGCCGCCCGACGGGGGGGTAACTATGGCTACACCTTC
TRBJ2-1,TRBV9,NA,many,CASSLGLAAMNEQFF,TGTGCCAGCTCACTGGGGCTTGCGGCGATGAATGAGCAGTTCTTC
TRBJ2-7,TRBV6-6,TRBD1,many,CASRSDEGALYEQYF,TGTGCCAGCAGGAGTGATGAGGGGGCTTTATACGAGCAGTACTTC
TRBJ1-3,TRBV5-1,NA,many,CASSLSPGSGNTIYF,TGCGCCAGCAGCTTGAGCCCGGGCTCTGGAAACACCATATATTTT
TRBJ2-3,TRBV15,TRBD1,many,CATSRTTGSRTDTQYF,TGTGCCACCAGCAGGACGACAGGGTCGAGGACAGATACGCAGTATTTT
TRBJ1-3,TRBV5-1,NA,many,CASSLPESGNTIYF,TGCGCCAGCAGCTTACCGGAATCCGGAAACACCATATATTTT
TRBJ2-5,TRBV5-1,NA,many,CASSLAQRETQYF,TGCGCCAGCAGCTTGGCACAAAGGGAGACCCAGTACTTC
TRBJ2-4,TRBV9,TRBD2,many,CASSASIGGENIQYF,TGTGCCAGCAGCGCGTCGATCGGGGGGGAAAACATTCAGTACTTC
TRBJ1-2,TRBV2,TRBD1,many,CASSDGQGANYGYTF,TGTGCCAGCAGTGACGGCCAGGGGGCCAACTATGGCTACACCTTC
TRBJ2-3,TRBV7-8,NA,many,CASKAGASTDTQYF,TGTGCCAGCAAGGCGGGGGCGAGCACAGATACGCAGTATTTT
TRBJ1-1,TRBV20-1,NA,many,CSAPPYRQGRTEAFF,TGCAGTGCCCCACCCTACCGGCAGGGCAGAACTGAAGCTTTCTTT
TRBJ1-5,TRBV7-8,NA,many,CASSHPSGSSNQPQHF,TGTGCCAGCAGCCACCCCTCGGGCAGCTCCAATCAGCCCCAGCATTTT
TRBJ2-1,TRBV4-1,TRBD1,few,CASSQGQGAVEQFF,TGCGCCAGCAGCCAAGGACAGGGGGCCGTTGAGCAGTTCTTC
TRBJ1-1,TRBV27,NA,many,CASSLGREAFF,TGTGCCAGCAGTTTGGGCAGGGAAGCTTTCTTT
TRBJ2-6,TRBV5-1,NA,few,CASSARTGANVLTF,TGCGCCAGCAGCGCTCGTACTGGGGCCAACGTCCTGACTTTC
TRBJ2-7,TRBV4-1,TRBD1,many,CASSQDASGGSYEQYF,TGCGCCAGCAGCCAAGACGCGTCAGGGGGCTCCTACGAGCAGTACTTC
TRBJ2-7,TRBV11-3,TRBD2,many,CASSSGTSGAEQYF,TGTGCCAGCAGCTCAGGGACTAGCGGGGCCGAGCAGTACTTC
TRBJ2-3,TRBV9,NA,many,CASSARTGDTQYF,TGTGCCAGCAGTGCAAGAACGGGGGATACGCAGTATTTT
TRBJ1-2,TRBV12-3/TRBV12-4,NA,many,CASSRAGQEYGYTF,TGTGCCAGTAGTAGGGCAGGCCAGGAGTATGGCTACACCTTC
TRBJ1-5,TRBV28,NA,many,CASRGGVSNQPQHF,TGTGCCAGCAGAGGGGGGGTAAGCAATCAGCCCCAGCATTTT
TRBJ2-7,TRBV20-1,TRBD2,many,CSAFSPRGAYEQYF,TGCAGTGCTTTCTCTCCCCGGGGGGCCTACGAGCAGTACTTC
TRBJ2-1,TRBV9,TRBD1,medium-sized,CASSFSAGGMSYNEQFF,TGTGCCAGCAGCTTTTCCGCAGGGGGCATGTCCTACAATGAGCAGTTCTTC
TRBJ1-2,TRBV28,NA,many,CASSSAGWSGYTF,TGTGCCAGCAGTTCGGCAGGGTGGAGTGGCTACACCTTC
TRBJ2-3,TRBV21-1,NA,many,CASSNPLTDFTDTQYF,TGTGCCAGCAGCAACCCACTGACAGATTTCACAGATACGCAGTATTTT
TRBJ2-7,TRBV24-1,NA,many,CATTDGSSYEQYF,TGTGCCACCACGGACGGTAGCTCCTACGAGCAGTACTTC
TRBJ2-3,TRBV20-1,TRBD1,many,CSALDRGDTQYF,TGCAGTGCACTGGACAGGGGCGATACGCAGTATTTT
TRBJ2-3,TRBV7-8,TRBD2,few,CASSLGQLAGAADTQYF,TGTGCCAGCAGCTTAGGCCAACTAGCGGGGGCAGCAGATACGCAGTATTTT
TRBJ2-3,TRBV7-8,NA,many,CASSPRGGAGTDTQYF,TGTGCCAGCAGCCCGAGAGGAGGGGCGGGCACAGATACGCAGTATTTT
TRBJ2-5,TRBV5-1,TRBD1,many,CASSPTQGAKTQYF,TGCGCCAGCAGCCCCACTCAGGGGGCGAAGACCCAGTACTTC
TRBJ2-3,TRBV20-1,TRBD1,many,CSARGGTGRGTDTQYF,TGCAGTGCTAGAGGGGGGACAGGACGAGGAACAGATACGCAGTATTTT
TRBJ1-6,TRBV20-1,NA,many,CSGCWDGGSYNSPLHF,TGCAGTGGGTGTTGGGATGGGGGCTCCTATAATTCACCCCTCCACTTT
TRBJ1-1,TRBV12-3/TRBV12-4,TRBD1,many,CASSLGSQGANTEAFF,TGTGCCAGCAGTTTGGGAAGTCAGGGGGCGAACACTGAAGCTTTCTTT
TRBJ2-7,TRBV5-1,TRBD1,many,CASSPLPVGTGVYEQYF,TGCGCCAGCAGCCCGCTCCCGGTCGGGACAGGTGTCTACGAGCAGTACTTC
TRBJ2-3,TRBV5-1,NA,many,CASSTTSTDTQYF,TGCGCCAGCAGCACCACTAGCACAGATACGCAGTATTTT
TRBJ2-3,TRBV20-1,NA,many,CSARLSGTATDTQYF,TGCAGTGCTAGGCTATCCGGGACTGCCACAGATACGCAGTATTTT
TRBJ2-3,TRBV20-1,TRBD2,NA,CSAGVLAGGHTQYF,TGCAGTGCTGGTGTACTAGCGGGGGGTCATACGCAGTATTTT
TRBJ1-2,TRBV7-4,NA,many,CASSLYSALGYYGYTF,TGTGCCAGCAGCTTATACTCGGCCTTGGGGTACTATGGCTACACCTTC
TRBJ2-7,TRBV28,NA,many,CASSQWRGHLGVHEQYF,TGTGCCAGCAGTCAGTGGAGGGGGCACCTAGGAGTCCACGAGCAGTACTTC
TRBJ2-6,TRBV28,NA,many,CAEGGTGANVLTF,TGTGCGGAGGGGGGCACTGGGGCCAACGTCCTGACTTTC
TRBJ2-3,TRBV6-5,NA,many,CASSYSWTLTSTDTQYF,TGTGCCAGCAGTTATTCCTGGACGCTTACTAGCACAGATACGCAGTATTTT
TRBJ2-2,TRBV9,TRBD2,NA,CASSVRAGGTTGELFF,TGTGCCAGCAGCGTGCGAGCGGGGGGGACCACCGGGGAGCTGTTTTTT
TRBJ2-2,TRBV5-5,NA,many,CASSLVPRGADGGELFF,TGTGCCAGCAGCTTGGTTCCCAGGGGGGCCGATGGCGGGGAGCTGTTTTTT
TRBJ2-3,TRBV20-1,NA,few,CSASTAGGTDTQYF,TGCAGTGCTAGCACCGCAGGGGGCACAGATACGCAGTATTTT
TRBJ2-1,TRBV2,NA,many,CATKVEGSSYNEQFF,TGTGCCACCAAGGTGGAGGGGAGCTCCTACAATGAGCAGTTCTTC
TRBJ2-3,TRBV20-1,NA,many,CSAVNREKITDTQYF,TGCAGTGCTGTGAACAGGGAGAAGATCACAGATACGCAGTATTTT